This paragraph reports one T cell receptor beta chain. Its antigen is not known. The donors belonged to the roughly 130-subject validation cohort, separate from the roughly 720-subject first cohort. The data derive from a study of cytomegalovirus exposure and HLA in healthy donors. Study findings and constraints: TCR beta chains numbering approximately 150 were designated cytomegalovirus-associated. CMV antigen specificity was confirmed in vitro for three CMV-associated chains. TCR sequences were mostly rare, though some public TCRs occurred in many donors.

Sequencing was performed with immunoSEQ multiplex PCR; in TCRdb, only in-frame clones are kept and a portion is missing. The data show about 65,000 clones, approximately 93% seen once. This CDR3 contains 14 residues. Per germline, CDR1 MDHEN and CDR2 SYDVKM. J was trimmed by 7 bases and V by 6 bases; bases with no gene match: 10. This chain uses TRBV28 with TRBJ2-7; 9 bases align to TRBD2. The receptor was isolated from a man aged 18 to 35 in good health and CMV-seropositive. The sequencing sample was made of PBMCs. CDR3 nucleotides: TGTGCCAGCAGCCCACTCGGGCTAGCGGGAGAGCAGTACTTC. Its protein product is CASSPLGLAGEQYF.